This record covers a single T cell receptor (beta chain). The antigen remains undetermined. Treatment specified: randomized to nivolumab then ipilimumab (arm A) or the reverse (arm B). Produced via immunoSEQ multiplex PCR; TCRdb's table is partial and in-frame only. The sample includes about 37,000 clones, more than 25% of them seen just once. The sample belongs to a study of sequential checkpoint blockade in melanoma. Across the study: Patients were randomized 1:1 to nivolumab-then-ipilimumab or ipilimumab-then-nivolumab first-line. Study outcomes and limitations: Rising tumor T-cell fraction and clonality meant about 30 times likelier benefit. Response in arm A was associated with pretreatment TIL clonality. Tumor T-cell fraction and clonality correlated with PD-L1 and CD8+ counts.

Germline lookup yields CDR1 MNHGY and CDR2 SAAAGT. The V end was cut by 0 bases, the J end by 8 bases, with 13 bases between. CDR3 length: 14 residues. The TCR originated in a human donor with melanoma. Sequencing used tumor tissue (inferred from file names), obtained from a patient given nivolumab and ipilimumab in sequence. V is TRBV6-8 and J is TRBJ1-2; D is possibly TRBD1 (5 bases). The CDR3 sequence is CASSYSGSGTGYTF. The CDR3 coding sequence is TGTGCCAGCAGTTACTCGGGGTCAGGGACGGGCTACACCTTC.